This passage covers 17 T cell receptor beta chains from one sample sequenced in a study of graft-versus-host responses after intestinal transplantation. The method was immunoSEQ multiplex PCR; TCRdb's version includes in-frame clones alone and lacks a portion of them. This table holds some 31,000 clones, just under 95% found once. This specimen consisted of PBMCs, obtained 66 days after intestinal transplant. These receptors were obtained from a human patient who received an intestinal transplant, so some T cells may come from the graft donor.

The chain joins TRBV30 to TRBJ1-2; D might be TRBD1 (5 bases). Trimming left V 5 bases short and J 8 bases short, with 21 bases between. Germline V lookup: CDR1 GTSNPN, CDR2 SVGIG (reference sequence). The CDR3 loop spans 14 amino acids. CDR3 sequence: CAWSQGTGKMGYTF. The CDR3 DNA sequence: TGTGCCTGGTCTCAGGGAACGGGTAAAATGGGCTACACCTTC.

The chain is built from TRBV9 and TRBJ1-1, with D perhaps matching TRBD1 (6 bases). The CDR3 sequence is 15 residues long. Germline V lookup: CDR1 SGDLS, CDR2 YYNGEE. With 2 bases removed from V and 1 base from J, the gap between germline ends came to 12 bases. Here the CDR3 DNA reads TGTGCCAGCAGCGTGACAGGTGAATGGAACACTGAAGCTTTCTTT. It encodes CASSVTGEWNTEAFF.

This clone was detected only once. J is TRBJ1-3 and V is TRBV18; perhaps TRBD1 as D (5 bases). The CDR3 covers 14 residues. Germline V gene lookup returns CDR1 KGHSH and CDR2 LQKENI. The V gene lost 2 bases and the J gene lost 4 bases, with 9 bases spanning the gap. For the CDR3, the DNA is TGTGCCAGCTCACCAGCCGGGACGGGAAACACCATATATTTT. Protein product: CASSPAGTGNTIYF.

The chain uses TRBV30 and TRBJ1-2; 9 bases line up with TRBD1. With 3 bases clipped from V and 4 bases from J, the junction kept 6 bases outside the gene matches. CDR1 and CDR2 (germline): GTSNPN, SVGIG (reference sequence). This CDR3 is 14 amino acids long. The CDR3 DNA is TGTGCCTGGAGAACTACAGGGGGCATCTATGGCTACACCTTC. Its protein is CAWRTTGGIYGYTF.

Written as DNA, the CDR3 is TGCGCCAGCAGCTCCGGGACTAGCGGGTCGATTGGATTCGACGAGCAGTACTTC. Translated, it gives CASSSGTSGSIGFDEQYF. The chain employs TRBV5-1 and TRBJ2-7; 12 nucleotides line up with TRBD2. V lost 3 bases and J lost 5; bases outside the gene matches: 15. The CDR3 has 18 amino acids. Germline V gene data show CDR1 as SGHRS and CDR2 as YFSETQ.

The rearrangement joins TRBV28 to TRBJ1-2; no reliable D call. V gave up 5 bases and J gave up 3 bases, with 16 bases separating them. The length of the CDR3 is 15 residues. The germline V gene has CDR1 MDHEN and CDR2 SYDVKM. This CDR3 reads CASSTWAGYDYGYTF. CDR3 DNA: TGTGCCAGCAGTACATGGGCAGGCTACGACTATGGCTACACCTTC.

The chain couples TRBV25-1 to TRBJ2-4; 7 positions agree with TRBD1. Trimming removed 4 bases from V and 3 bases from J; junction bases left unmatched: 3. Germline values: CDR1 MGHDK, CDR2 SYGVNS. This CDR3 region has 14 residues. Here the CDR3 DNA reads TGTGCCAGCAGTGGGACAGGAGACAAAAACATTCAGTACTTC. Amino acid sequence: CASSGTGDKNIQYF.

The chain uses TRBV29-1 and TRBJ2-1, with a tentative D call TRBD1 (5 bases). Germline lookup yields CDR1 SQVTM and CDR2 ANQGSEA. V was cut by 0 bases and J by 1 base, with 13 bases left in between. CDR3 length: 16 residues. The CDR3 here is CSVEDQGRRSYNEQFF. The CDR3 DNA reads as TGCAGCGTTGAAGATCAGGGCAGGAGATCCTACAATGAGCAGTTCTTC.

CDR3 sequence (DNA): TGTGCCATCAGCCCCGAGCAGGGGAGCTCCTACGAGCAGTACTTC. Protein product: CAISPEQGSSYEQYF. The J gene is TRBJ2-7, the V gene TRBV10-3; perhaps TRBD1 as D (6 bases). The ends were cut back, 6 bases at V and 0 bases at J, with 15 bases in the middle. The CDR3 length is 15 residues. The germline V gene has CDR1 ENHRY and CDR2 SYGVKD.

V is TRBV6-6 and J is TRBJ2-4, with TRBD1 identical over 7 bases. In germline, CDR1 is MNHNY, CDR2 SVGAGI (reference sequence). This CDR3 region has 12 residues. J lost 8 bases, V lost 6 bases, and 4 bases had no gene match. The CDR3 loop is CASRSGGDIQYF. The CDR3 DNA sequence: TGTGCCAGCAGGTCAGGGGGAGACATTCAGTACTTC.

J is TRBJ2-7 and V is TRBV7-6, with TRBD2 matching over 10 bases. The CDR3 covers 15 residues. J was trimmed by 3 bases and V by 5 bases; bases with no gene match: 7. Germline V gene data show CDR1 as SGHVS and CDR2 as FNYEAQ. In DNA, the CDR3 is TGTGCCAGCAGCCAAGGGACTAGCGTATACTACGAGCAGTACTTC. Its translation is CASSQGTSVYYEQYF. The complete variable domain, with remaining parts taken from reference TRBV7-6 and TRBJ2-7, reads GAGVSQSPRYKVTKRGQDVALRCDPISGHVSLYWYRQALGQGPEFLTYFNYEAQQDKSGLPNDRFSAERPEGSISTLTIQRTEQRDSAMYRCASSQGTSVYYEQYFGPGTRLTVT.

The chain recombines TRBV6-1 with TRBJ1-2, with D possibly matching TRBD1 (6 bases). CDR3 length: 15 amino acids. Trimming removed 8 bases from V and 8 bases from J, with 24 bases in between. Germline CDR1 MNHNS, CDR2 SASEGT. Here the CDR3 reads CASYPKRQVAEGYTF. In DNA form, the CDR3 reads TGTGCCAGCTACCCGAAACGACAGGTCGCAGAGGGCTACACCTTC.

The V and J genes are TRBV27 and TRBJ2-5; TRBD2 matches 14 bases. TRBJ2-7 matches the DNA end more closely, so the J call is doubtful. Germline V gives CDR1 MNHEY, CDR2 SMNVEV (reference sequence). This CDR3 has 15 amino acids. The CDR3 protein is CASRRTSGGYYEQYF. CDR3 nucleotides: TGTGCCAGCAGGCGGACTAGCGGGGGGTACTACGAGCAGTACTTC.

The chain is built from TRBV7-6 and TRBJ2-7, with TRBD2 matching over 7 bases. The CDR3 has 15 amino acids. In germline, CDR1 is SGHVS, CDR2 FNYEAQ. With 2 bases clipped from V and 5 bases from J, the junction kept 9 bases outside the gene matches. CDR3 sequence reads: CASSLFGEGRDEQYF. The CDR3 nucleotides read TGTGCCAGCAGCTTATTTGGGGAGGGGCGGGACGAGCAGTACTTC.

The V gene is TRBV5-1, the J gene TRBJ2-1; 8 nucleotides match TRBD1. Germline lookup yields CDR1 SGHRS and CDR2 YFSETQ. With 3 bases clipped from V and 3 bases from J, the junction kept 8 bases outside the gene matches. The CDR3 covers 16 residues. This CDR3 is CASSSRGPFRYNEQFF. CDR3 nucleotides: TGCGCCAGCAGCTCCAGGGGGCCTTTCCGCTACAATGAGCAGTTCTTC.

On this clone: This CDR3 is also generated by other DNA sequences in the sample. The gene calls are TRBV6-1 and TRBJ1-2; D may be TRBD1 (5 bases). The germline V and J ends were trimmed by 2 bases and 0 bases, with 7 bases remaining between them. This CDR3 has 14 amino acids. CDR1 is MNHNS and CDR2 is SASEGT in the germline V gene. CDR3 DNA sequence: TGTGCCAGCAGTGAACCAGGGTCTAACTATGGCTACACCTTC. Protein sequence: CASSEPGSNYGYTF.

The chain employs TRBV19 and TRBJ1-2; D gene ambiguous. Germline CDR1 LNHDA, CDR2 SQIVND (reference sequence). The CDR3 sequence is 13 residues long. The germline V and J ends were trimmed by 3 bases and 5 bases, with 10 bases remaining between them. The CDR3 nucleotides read TGTGCCAGTAGTATTTCTTTGAGTTATGGCTACACCTTC. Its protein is CASSISLSYGYTF.